Reported below is one TCR beta chain. V was shortened by 4 bases and J by 2 bases, with 9 bases between the two germline ends. The CDR3 is 13 residues long. CDR1 and CDR2 from the germline V gene are SGHRS and YFSETQ. The data were obtained in a study of blood T cell repertoires in COVID-19. Authors' processing steps: The assay estimated nucleated cells by amplifying reference gene primers. TCRdb's table, derived via immunoSEQ multiplex PCR, lists solely in-frame clones and lacks some. V and J calls and clone size follow that table, whereas D and trimming were derived from the DNA. Of approximately 82,000 clones in the sample, 80% to 95% were seen once.

What was sequenced was peripheral blood. This rearrangement joins TRBV5-1 to TRBJ2-5; perhaps TRBD2 as D (6 bases). This TCR derives from a woman aged 55-69 years with active COVID-19. The CDR3 region has the DNA TGCGCCAGCAGCCCGACTAGACAAGAGACCCAGTACTTC. Translated, it gives CASSPTRQETQYF.